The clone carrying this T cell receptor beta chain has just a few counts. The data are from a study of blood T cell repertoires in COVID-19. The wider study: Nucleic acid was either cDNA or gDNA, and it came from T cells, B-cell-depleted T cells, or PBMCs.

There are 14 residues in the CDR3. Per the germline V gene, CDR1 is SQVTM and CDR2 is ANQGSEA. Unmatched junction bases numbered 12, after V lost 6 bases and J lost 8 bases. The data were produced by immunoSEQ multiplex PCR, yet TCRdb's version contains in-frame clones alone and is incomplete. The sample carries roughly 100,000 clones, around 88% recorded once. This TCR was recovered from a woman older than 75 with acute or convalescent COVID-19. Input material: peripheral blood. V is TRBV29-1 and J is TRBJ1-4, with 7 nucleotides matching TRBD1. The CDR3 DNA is TGCAGCGTCGCTAGGGGGCAGGGAGGCGAAAAACTGTTTTTT. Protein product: CSVARGQGGEKLFF.